This T cell receptor beta chain originates from a study of regulatory T cells in long-lasting Graves disease. In the study overall: Patients newly diagnosed with Graves' had been on antithyroid drugs for under 3 months.

As for time point: newly diagnosed GD, antithyroid drugs for less than 3 months. The TCR library was made from RNA extracted from PBMCs. This CDR3 contains 14 residues. V was clipped by 4 bases and J by 1 base, with 11 bases between them. Germline V gene sequence: CDR1 SNHLY, CDR2 FYNNEI. This clonotype was seen ten or more times. The authors built TCR beta libraries using iRepertoire HTBI primers and Arm-PCR of CDR3 regions. TCRdb re-called the multiplex PCR reads with MiXCR, one entry per CDR3 protein. The sample shows a few hundred thousand distinct CDR3 sequences, roughly 17% of them seen only once. These data were also reused for a study on T cells in Graves' hyperthyroidism and ophthalmopathy.

V gene TRBV2 combines with J gene TRBJ2-7, with a tentative D call TRBD1 (6 bases). The specimen comprised peripheral blood mononuclear cells (PBMCs), sampled at new diagnosis, from a patient treated with antithyroid drugs. The sequence came from a middle-aged man with Graves disease. CDR3 protein: CASSVDRWSYEQYF. CDR3 in DNA: TGTGCCAGCAGTGTGGACAGATGGTCCTACGAGCAGTACTTC.